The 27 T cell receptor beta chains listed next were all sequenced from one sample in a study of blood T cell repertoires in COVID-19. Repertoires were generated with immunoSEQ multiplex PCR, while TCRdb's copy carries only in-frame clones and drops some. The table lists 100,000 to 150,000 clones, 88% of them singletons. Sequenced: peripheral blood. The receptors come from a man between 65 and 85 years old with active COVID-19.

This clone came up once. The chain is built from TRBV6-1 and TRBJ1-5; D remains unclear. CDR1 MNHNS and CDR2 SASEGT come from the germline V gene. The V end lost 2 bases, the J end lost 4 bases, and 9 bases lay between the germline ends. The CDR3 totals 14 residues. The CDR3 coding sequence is TGTGCCAGCAGTGAATGGGCACAGAATCAGCCCCAGCATTTT. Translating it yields CASSEWAQNQPQHF.

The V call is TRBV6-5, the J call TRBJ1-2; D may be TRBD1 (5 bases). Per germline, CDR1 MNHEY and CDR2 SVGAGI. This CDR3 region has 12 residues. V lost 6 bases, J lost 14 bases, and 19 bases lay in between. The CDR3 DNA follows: TGTGCCAGCAGCGCACAGGAGGGAGTCCATACCTTC. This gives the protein CASSAQEGVHTF.

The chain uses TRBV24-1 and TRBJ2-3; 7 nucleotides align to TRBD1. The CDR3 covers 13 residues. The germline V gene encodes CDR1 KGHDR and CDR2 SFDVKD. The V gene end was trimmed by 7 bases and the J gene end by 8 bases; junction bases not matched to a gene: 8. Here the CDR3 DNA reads TGTGCCACCAGCGACAGGGTGGCAGGTACGCAGTATTTT. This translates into CATSDRVAGTQYF.

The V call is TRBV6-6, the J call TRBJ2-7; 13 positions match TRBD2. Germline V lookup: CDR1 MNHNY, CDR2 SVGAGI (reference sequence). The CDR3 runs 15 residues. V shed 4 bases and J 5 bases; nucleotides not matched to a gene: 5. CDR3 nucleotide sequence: TGTGCCAGCAGTTGGGGGGGGACTAGCGGGGACGAGCAGTACTTC. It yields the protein CASSWGGTSGDEQYF.

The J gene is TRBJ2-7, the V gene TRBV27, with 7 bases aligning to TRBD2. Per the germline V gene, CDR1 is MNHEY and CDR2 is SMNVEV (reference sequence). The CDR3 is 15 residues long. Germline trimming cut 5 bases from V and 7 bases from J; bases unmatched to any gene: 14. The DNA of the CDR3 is TGTGCCAGCAGTACAATAGCGGGTCCGCCTCGGGAGCAGTACTTC. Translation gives CASSTIAGPPREQYF.

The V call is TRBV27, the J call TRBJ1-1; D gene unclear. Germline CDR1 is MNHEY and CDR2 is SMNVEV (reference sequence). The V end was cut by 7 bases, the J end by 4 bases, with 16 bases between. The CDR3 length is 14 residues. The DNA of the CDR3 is TGTGCCAGCACTCAAGAGGAGGGAGGCACTGAAGCTTTCTTT. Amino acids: CASTQEEGGTEAFF.

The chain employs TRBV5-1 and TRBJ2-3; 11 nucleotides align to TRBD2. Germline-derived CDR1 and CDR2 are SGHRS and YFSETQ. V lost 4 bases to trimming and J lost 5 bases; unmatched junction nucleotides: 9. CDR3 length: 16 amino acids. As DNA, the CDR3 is TGCGCCAGCAGCCCCGGGACTAGCGGTGGAATAGATACGCAGTATTTT. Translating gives CASSPGTSGGIDTQYF. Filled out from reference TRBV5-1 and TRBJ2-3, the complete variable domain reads KAGVTQTPRYLIKTRGQQVTLSCSPISGHRSVSWYQQTPGQGLQFLFEYFSETQRNKGNFPGRFSGRQFSNSRSEMNVSTLELGDSALYLCASSPGTSGGIDTQYFGPGTRLTVL.

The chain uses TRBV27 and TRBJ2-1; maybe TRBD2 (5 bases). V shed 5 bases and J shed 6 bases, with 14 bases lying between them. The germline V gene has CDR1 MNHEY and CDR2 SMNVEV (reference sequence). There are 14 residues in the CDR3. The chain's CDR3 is CASSHPLERNEQFF. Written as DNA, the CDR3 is TGTGCCAGCAGTCACCCACTAGAGCGCAATGAGCAGTTCTTC.

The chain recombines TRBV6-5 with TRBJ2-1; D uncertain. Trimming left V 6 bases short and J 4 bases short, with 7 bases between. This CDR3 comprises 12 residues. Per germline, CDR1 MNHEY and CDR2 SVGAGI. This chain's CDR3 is CASSSRYNEQFF. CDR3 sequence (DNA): TGTGCCAGCAGCTCTAGGTACAATGAGCAGTTCTTC.

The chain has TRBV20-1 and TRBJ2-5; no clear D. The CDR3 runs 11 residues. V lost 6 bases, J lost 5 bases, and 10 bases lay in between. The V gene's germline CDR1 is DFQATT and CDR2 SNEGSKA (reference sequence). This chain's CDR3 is CSAAISETQYF. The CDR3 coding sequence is TGCAGTGCCGCGATATCCGAGACCCAGTACTTC.

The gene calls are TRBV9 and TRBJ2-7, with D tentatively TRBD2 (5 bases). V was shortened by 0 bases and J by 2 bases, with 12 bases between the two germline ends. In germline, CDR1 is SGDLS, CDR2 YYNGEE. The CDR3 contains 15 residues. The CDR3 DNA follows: TGTGCCAGCAGCGTAGGGGCTAGCCTACCCTACGAGCAGTACTTC. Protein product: CASSVGASLPYEQYF.

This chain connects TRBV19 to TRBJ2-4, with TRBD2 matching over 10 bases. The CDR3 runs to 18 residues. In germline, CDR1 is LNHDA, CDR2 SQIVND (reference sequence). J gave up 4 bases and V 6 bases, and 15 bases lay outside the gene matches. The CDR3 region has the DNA TGTGCCAGTAGCCCCCCCCGGGGGAGCGGGAGGGATAAAAACATTCAGTACTTC. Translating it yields CASSPPRGSGRDKNIQYF. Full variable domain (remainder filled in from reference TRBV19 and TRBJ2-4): DGGITQSPKYLFRKEGQNVTLSCEQNLNHDAMYWYRQDPGQGLRLIYYSQIVNDFQKGDIAEGYSVSREKKESFPLTVTSAQKNPTAFYLCASSPPRGSGRDKNIQYFGAGTRLSVL.

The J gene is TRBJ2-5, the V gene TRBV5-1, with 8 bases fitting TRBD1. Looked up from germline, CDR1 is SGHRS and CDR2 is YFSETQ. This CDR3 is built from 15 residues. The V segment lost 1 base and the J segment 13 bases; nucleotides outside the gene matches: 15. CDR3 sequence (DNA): TGCGCCAGCAGCTTGAAGAGGCGGCCAGGGGGCGGCATGTACTTC. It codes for CASSLKRRPGGGMYF.

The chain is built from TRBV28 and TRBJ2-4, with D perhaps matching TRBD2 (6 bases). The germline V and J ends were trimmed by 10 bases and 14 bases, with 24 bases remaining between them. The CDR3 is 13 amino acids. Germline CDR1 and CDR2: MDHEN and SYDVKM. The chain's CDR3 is CATKLTGGMKKYF. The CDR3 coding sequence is TGTGCCACCAAACTTACCGGGGGAATGAAAAAGTACTTC.

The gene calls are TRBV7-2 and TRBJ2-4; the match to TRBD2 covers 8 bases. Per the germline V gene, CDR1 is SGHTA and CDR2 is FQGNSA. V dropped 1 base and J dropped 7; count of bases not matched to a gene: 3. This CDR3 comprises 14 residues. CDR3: CASSLGERENIQYF. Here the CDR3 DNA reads TGTGCCAGCAGCTTAGGGGAGCGGGAGAACATTCAGTACTTC.

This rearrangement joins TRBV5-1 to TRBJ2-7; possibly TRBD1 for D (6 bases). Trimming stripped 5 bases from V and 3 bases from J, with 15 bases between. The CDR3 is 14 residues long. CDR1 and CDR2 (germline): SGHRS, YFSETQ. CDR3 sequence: CASRYGQNFYEQYF. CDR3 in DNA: TGCGCCAGCAGGTACGGACAGAACTTCTACGAGCAGTACTTC.

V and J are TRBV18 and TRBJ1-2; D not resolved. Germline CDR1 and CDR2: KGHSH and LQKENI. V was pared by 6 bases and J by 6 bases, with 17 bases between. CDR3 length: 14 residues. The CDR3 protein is CASSNQESRNGYTF. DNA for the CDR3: TGTGCCAGCTCTAACCAAGAGAGTCGCAATGGCTACACCTTC. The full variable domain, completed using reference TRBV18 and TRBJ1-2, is NAGVMQNPRHLVRRRGQEARLRCSPMKGHSHVYWYRQLPEEGLKFMVYLQKENIIDESGMPKERFSAEFPKEGPSILRIQQVVRGDSAAYFCASSNQESRNGYTFGSGTRLTVV.

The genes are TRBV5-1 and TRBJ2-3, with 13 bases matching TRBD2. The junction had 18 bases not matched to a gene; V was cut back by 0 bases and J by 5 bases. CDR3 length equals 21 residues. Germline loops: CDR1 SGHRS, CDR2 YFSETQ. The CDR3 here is CASSLALVTSGRAGGEDTQYF. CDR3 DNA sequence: TGCGCCAGCAGCTTGGCCCTGGTTACTAGCGGGAGGGCCGGTGGAGAAGATACGCAGTATTTT.

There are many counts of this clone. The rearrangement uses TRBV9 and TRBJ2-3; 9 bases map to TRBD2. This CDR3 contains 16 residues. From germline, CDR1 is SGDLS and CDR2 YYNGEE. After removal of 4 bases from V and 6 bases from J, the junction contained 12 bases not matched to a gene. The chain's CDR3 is CASSPQPGTSRDTQYF. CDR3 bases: TGTGCCAGCAGCCCTCAGCCCGGGACTAGCAGGGATACGCAGTATTTT.

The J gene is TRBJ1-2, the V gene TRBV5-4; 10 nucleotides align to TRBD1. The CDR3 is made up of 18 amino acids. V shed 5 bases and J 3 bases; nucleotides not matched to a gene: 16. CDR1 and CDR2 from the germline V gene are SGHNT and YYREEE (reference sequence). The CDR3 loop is CASRGERGQGLAYYGYTF. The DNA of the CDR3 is TGTGCCAGCAGAGGGGAGCGGGGACAGGGGCTCGCCTACTATGGCTACACCTTC.

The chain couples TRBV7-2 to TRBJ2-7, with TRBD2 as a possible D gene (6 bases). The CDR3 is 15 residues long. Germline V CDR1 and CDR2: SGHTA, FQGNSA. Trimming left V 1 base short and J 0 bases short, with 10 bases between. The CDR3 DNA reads TGTGCCAGCAGCTTAGATTTCGGGGGCTCCTACGAGCAGTACTTC. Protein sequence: CASSLDFGGSYEQYF.

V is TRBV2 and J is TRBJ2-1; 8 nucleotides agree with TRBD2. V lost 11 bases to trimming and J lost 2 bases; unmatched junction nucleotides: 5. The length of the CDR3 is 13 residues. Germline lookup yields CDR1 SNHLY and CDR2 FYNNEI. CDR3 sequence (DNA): TGTGCCGGCGGGACTAGTGCCTACAATGAGCAGTTCTTC. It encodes CAGGTSAYNEQFF.

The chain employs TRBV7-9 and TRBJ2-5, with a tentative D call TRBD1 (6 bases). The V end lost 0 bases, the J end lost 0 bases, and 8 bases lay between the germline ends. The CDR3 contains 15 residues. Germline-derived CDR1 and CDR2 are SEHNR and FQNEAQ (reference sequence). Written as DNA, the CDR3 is TGTGCCAGCAGCTTAGCCCAGGGGTACCAAGAGACCCAGTACTTC. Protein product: CASSLAQGYQETQYF.

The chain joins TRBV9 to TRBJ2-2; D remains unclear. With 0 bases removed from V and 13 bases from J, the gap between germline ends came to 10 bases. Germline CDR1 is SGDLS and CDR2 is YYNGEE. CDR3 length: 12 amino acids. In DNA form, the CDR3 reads TGTGCCAGCAGCGTAGTAGGCGGCGGGCTGTTTTTT. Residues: CASSVVGGGLFF.

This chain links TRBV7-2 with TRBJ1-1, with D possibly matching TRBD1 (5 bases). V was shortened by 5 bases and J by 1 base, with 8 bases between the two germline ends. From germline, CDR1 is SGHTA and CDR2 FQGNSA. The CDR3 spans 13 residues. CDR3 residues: CASSDQGNTEAFF. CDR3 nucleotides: TGTGCCAGCAGCGATCAGGGGAACACTGAAGCTTTCTTT.

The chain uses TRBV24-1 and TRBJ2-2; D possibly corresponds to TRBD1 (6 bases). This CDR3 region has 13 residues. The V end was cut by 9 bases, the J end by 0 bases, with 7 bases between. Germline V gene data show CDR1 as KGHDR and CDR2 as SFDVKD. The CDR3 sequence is CATSGANTGELFF. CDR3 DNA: TGTGCCACCTCAGGGGCGAACACCGGGGAGCTGTTTTTT.

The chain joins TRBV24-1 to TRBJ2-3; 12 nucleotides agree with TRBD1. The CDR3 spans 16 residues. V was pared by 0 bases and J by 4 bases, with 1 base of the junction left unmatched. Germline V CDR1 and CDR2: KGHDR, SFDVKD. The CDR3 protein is CATSDLGTGGSDTQYF. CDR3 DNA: TGTGCCACCAGTGATTTGGGGACAGGGGGCTCAGATACGCAGTATTTT.